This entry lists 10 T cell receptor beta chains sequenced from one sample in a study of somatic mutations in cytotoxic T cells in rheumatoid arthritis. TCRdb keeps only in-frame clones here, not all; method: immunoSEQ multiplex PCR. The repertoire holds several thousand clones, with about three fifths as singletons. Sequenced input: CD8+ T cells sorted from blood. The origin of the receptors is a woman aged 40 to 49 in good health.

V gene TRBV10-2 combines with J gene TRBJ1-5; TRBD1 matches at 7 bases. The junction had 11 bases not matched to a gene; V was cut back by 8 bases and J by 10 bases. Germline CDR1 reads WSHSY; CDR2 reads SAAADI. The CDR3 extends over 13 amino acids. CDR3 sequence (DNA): TGCGCCAGCGGAGGGACAGCTGCTTTCCCCCAGCATTTT. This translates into CASGGTAAFPQHF.

CDR3 residues: CASSEWDRDYEQYF. In nucleotides, the CDR3 is TGTGCCAGCAGTGAATGGGACAGGGACTACGAGCAGTACTTC. The genes are TRBV6-1 and TRBJ2-7; 9 nucleotides agree with TRBD1. The V gene end was trimmed by 2 bases and the J gene end by 3 bases; junction bases not matched to a gene: 2. Germline lookup yields CDR1 MNHNS and CDR2 SASEGT. The CDR3 consists of 14 residues.

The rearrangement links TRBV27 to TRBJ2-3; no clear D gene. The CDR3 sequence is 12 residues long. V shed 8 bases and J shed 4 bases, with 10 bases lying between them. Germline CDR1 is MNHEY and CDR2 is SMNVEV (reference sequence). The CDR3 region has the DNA TGTGCCAGCGGATACGGCGCAGATACGCAGTATTTT. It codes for CASGYGADTQYF.

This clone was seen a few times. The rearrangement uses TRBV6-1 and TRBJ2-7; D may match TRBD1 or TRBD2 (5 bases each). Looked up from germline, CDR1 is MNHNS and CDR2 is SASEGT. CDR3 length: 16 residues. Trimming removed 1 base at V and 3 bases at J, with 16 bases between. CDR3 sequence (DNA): TGTGCCAGCAGTGAAGGCCCGGCAGGGAGATACTACGAGCAGTACTTC. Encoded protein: CASSEGPAGRYYEQYF.

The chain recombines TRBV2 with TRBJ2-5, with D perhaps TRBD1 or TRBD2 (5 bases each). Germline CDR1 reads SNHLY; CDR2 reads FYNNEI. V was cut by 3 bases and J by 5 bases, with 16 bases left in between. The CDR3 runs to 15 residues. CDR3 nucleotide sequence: TGTGCCAGCAGTGATCCAGACAGAGCGGAGGAGACCCAGTACTTC. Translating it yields CASSDPDRAEETQYF. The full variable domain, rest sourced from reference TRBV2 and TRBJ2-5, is EPEVTQTPSHQVTQMGQEVILRCVPISNHLYFYWYRQILGQKVEFLVSFYNNEISEKSEIFDDQFSVERPDGSNFTLKIRSTKLEDSAMYFCASSDPDRAEETQYFGPGTRLLVL.

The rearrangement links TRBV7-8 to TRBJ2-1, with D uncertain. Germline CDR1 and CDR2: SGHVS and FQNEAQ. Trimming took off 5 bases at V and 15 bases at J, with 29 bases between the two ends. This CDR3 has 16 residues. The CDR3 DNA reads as TGTGCCAGCAGCCCCCGGACCGCCGGGTCCTGGAGTTTAGGGTTCTTC. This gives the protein CASSPRTAGSWSLGFF.

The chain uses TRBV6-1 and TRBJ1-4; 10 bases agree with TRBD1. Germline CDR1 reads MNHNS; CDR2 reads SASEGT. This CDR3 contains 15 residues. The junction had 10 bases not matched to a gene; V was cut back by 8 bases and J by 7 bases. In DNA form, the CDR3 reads TGTGCCAGCGAGACAGGGGGCGCCCAATTTGAAAAACTGTTTTTT. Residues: CASETGGAQFEKLFF.

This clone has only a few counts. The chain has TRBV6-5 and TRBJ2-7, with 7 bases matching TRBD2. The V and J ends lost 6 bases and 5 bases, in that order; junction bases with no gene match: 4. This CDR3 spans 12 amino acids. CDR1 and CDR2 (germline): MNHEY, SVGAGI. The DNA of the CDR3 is TGTGCCAGCAGCGGGAGGCTAGACGAGCAGTACTTC. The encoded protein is CASSGRLDEQYF.

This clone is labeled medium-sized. The DNA of the CDR3 is TGTGCCAGCAGTCCTCTGTTCAGAAGTTACGAGCAGTACTTC. It codes for CASSPLFRSYEQYF. This sequence joins TRBV28 and TRBJ2-7; no reliable D call. Germline assignment: CDR1 MDHEN and CDR2 SYDVKM. The CDR3 loop spans 14 amino acids. V gave up 5 bases and J gave up 4 bases, with 15 bases separating them.

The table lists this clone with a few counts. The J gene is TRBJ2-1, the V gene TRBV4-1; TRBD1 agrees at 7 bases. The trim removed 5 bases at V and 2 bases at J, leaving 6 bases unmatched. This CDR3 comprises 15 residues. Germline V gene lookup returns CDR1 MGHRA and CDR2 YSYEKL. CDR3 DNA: TGCGCCAGCAGCTTACAGGGGACGACCTACAATGAGCAGTTCTTC. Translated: CASSLQGTTYNEQFF.